This T cell receptor beta chain was recovered during a study of tissue T cells after allogeneic stem cell transplantation. The ends were cut back, 0 bases at V and 0 bases at J, with 10 bases in the middle. CDR3 size: 16 residues. CDR1 is KGHPV and CDR2 is FQNQEV in the germline V gene (reference sequence). Time point in this sample: mouse harvest day 14 after allogeneic transplant. Mouse grafts combined 10^7 T-cell-depleted bone marrow cells with 10^6 splenic CD5+ T cells. TCRdb's copy holds only in-frame clones and misses some; the assay was immunoSEQ multiplex PCR. The sample lists about 4,400 clones, about 44% seen once, with 15% to 20% in the top ten. Findings and caveats of the study: Only a limited share of tissue TCRs appeared in blood or spleen. Few T cell clones were shared across patients, but motif clusters showed tissue-specific shared signatures. The study did not identify alloreactive or antigen-specific tissue TCRs, and some clones might be persisting host cells.

This clone was observed a handful of times. Its antigen is unidentified. Gene and germline names: mouse. The read ends 1 residue early relative to the CDR3; the germline J gene fills the gap. Sequencing used lymph node tissue. This TCR derives from a female BALB/c mouse given C57BL/6 T cells with graft-versus-host disease after an allogeneic hematopoietic cell transplant. The rearrangement joins TRBV26 to TRBJ2-5; unclear D gene. CDR3 loop: CASSLSANFNQDTQYF. The part of the CDR3 DNA that was read is TGTGCCAGCAGTCTGTCAGCAAACTTTAACCAAGACACCCAGTAC.